This T cell receptor beta chain was identified during a study of molecular identifiers for immune sequencing clone quantification. On the study more broadly: In replicates, RNA from around 20,000 or 100,000 naive CD8 cells was divided five ways and four parts were sequenced.

In TCRdb, the PCR reads were re-called with MiXCR into one record per CDR3 protein. Altogether about 320,000 distinct CDR3 sequences are present, 24% being singletons, with the ten largest covering 0.65% to 0.95%. Germline V gene data show CDR1 as SGHVS and CDR2 as FQNEAQ. This CDR3 has 14 amino acids. Notes on this clonotype: One end of the junction fails to match germline, which may point to a read error.

The sequence was obtained from a human donor in good health. Some libraries in this study had Jurkat cell RNA spiked in. Sequenced material: naive CD8+ T cells from blood, with Jurkat cell RNA spiked in. Subset indicated: FACS-sorted CD8+CD4-CCR7+CD45RA+ naive T cells. The chain combines TRBV7-8 with TRBJ2-7; D not resolved. CDR3 protein: CASSQSDPAYKQYF. DNA of the CDR3: TGTGCCAGCAGCCAATCGGACCCCGCCTACAAGCAGTACTTC.